This TCR beta chain was found in a study of control samples from healthy donors and cancer patients. V was shortened by 0 bases and J by 1 base, with 8 bases between the two germline ends. The CDR3 is 15 amino acids. Germline V gene sequence: CDR1 SGHRS, CDR2 YFSETQ. TCRdb's copy holds only in-frame clones and misses some; the assay was immunoSEQ multiplex PCR. The table has approximately 99,000 clones, about 80% seen once. This clone has a handful of counts. The TCR sequence derives from a man younger than 35 in good health. Sample: blood. V usage is TRBV5-1 and J usage is TRBJ2-1; D not resolved. CDR3 protein: CASSLASRSYNEQFF. The CDR3 DNA is TGCGCCAGCAGCTTGGCCTCCCGGTCCTACAATGAGCAGTTCTTC.